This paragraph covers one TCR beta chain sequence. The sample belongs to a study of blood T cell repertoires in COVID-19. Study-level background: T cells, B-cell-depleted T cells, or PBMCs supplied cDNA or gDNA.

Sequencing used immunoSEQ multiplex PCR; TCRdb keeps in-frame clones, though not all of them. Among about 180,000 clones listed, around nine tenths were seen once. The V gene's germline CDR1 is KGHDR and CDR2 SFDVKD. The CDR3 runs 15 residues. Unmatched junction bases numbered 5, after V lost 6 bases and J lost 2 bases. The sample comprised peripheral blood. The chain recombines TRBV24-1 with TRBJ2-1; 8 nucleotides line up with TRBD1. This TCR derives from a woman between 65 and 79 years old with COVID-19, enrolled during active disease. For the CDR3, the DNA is TGTGCCACCAGTCCAGGGGGCCTCACCTACAATGAGCAGTTCTTC. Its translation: CATSPGGLTYNEQFF.